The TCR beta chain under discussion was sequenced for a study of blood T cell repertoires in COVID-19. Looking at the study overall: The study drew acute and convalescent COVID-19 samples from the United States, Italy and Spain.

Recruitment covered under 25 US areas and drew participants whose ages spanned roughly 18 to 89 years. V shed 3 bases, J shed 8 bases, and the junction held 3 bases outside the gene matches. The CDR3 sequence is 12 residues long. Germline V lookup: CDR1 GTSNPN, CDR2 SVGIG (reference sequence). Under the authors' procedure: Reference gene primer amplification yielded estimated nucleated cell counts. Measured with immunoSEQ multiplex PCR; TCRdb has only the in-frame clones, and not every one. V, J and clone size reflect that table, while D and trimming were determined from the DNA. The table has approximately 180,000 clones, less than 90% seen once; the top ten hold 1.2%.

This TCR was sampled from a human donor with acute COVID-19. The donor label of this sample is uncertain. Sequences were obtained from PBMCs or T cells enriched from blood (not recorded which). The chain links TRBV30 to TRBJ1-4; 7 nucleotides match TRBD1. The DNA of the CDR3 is TGTGCCTGGAGCCGACAGGGAGAAAAACTGTTTTTT. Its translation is CAWSRQGEKLFF.